These 26 T cell receptor beta chains originate from one sample sequenced in a study of shared clonotypes between healthy human individuals. CD8 cells classed as naive were CD45RO-negative and positively selected for CCR7, excluding terminally differentiated effector memory CD45RA+ cells. TCRdb's table, derived via immunoSEQ multiplex PCR, lists solely in-frame clones and lacks some. This table holds over 2,000,000 clones, over 85% found once. The sequenced material came from naive CD8+ T cells from PBMCs. These receptors all stem from a man aged 18 to 29 in good health. Some clones in this sample may be carry-over from other donors' samples.

The chain links TRBV28 to TRBJ2-1, with TRBD2 identical over 13 bases. CDR1 MDHEN and CDR2 SYDVKM come from the germline V gene. This CDR3 is 16 amino acids long. Germline trimming cut 4 bases from V and 0 bases from J; bases unmatched to any gene: 0. The CDR3 DNA is TGTGCCAGCAGTTGGACTAGCGGGAGCTCCTACAATGAGCAGTTCTTC. Translating gives CASSWTSGSSYNEQFF. The full variable domain, rest sourced from reference TRBV28 and TRBJ2-1, is DVKVTQSSRYLVKRTGEKVFLECVQDMDHENMFWYRQDPGLGLRLIYFSYDVKMKEKGDIPEGYSVSREKKERFSLILESASTNQTSMYLCASSWTSGSSYNEQFFGPGTRLTVL.

This clone has only one observation. This sequence joins TRBV12-2 and TRBJ2-7; the table gives TRBD1 as D, unverified against the DNA. TRBV12-2 is flagged as a pseudogene. This CDR3 has 15 amino acids. The CDR3 sequence is CASRNQQGASYEQYF. The CDR3, as DNA: TGTGCAAGTCGCAACCAACAGGGGGCGTCCTACGAGCAGTACTTC.

This clone came up once. CDR3 protein: CASSPRTGEETQYF. CDR3 DNA sequence: TGTGCCAGCAGCCCAAGGACAGGGGAAGAGACCCAGTACTTC. J is TRBJ2-5 and V is TRBV9, with 9 bases identical to TRBD1. This CDR3 contains 14 residues. Per germline, CDR1 SGDLS and CDR2 YYNGEE. The V and J ends lost 4 bases and 3 bases, in that order; junction bases with no gene match: 4.

The chain joins TRBV15 to TRBJ2-2; 9 bases align to TRBD1. CDR1 LNHNV and CDR2 YYDKDF come from the germline V gene (reference sequence). The length of the CDR3 is 19 residues. Unmatched junction bases numbered 14, after V lost 1 base and J lost 5 bases. CDR3 sequence (DNA): TGTGCCACCAGCAGAGTTCCAGGGTTGGCGGGACAGGGAACCGGGGAGCTGTTTTTT. Translating gives CATSRVPGLAGQGTGELFF.

This clone was found once. J is TRBJ2-2 and V is TRBV4-2; tentative D call: TRBD2 (6 bases). Between the trimmed V and J ends, which lost 4 bases and 5 bases, there was a span of 17 bases. The CDR3 sequence is 16 residues long. Germline CDR1 and CDR2: LGHNA and YNFKEQ. As DNA, the CDR3 is TGTGCCAGCAGCCCCCCCGTTGGAGGGAGAACCGGGGAGCTGTTTTTT. This sequence encodes CASSPPVGGRTGELFF.

The CDR3 DNA reads as TGTGCCAGCAGCCCCCGTGAGGTCATAGCCAAAAACATTCAGTACTTC. The encoded protein is CASSPREVIAKNIQYF. This rearrangement joins TRBV21-1 to TRBJ2-4; no DNA check was done on the table's D call, TRBD2. TRBV21-1 is a listed pseudogene. CDR3 length equals 16 residues.

V is TRBV7-9 and J is TRBJ2-1, with 7 bases aligning to TRBD1. Germline V gives CDR1 SEHNR, CDR2 FQNEAQ (reference sequence). V dropped 2 bases and J dropped 2; count of bases not matched to a gene: 6. This CDR3 has 16 amino acids. CDR3 sequence reads: CASSLTGQDTYNEQFF. For the CDR3, the DNA is TGTGCCAGCAGCTTAACCGGACAGGACACCTACAATGAGCAGTTCTTC.

CDR3 bases: TGTGCCAGCAGCTTTGAGGGTGGTTATGGCTACACCTTC. Its translation: CASSFEGGYGYTF. The rearrangement joins TRBV7-9 to TRBJ1-2; D unresolved. This CDR3 region has 13 residues. Trimming left V 3 bases short and J 5 bases short, with 10 bases between. Germline V lookup: CDR1 SEHNR, CDR2 FQNEAQ (reference sequence). The whole variable domain, filled in from reference TRBV7-9 and TRBJ1-2, reads DTGVSQNPRHKITKRGQNVTFRCDPISEHNRLYWYRQTLGQGPEFLTYFQNEAQLEKSRLLSDRFSAERPKGSFSTLEIQRTEQGDSAMYLCASSFEGGYGYTFGSGTRLTVV.

This chain joins TRBV14 and TRBJ2-7; 8 positions match TRBD1. Germline V gene data show CDR1 as SGHDN and CDR2 as FVKESK. The CDR3 contains 14 residues. Trimming took 0 bases from V and 5 from J; bases not matched to a gene: 3. CDR3 sequence: CASSQDPGGHEQYF. In DNA form, the CDR3 reads TGTGCCAGCAGCCAAGACCCAGGGGGCCACGAGCAGTACTTC.

The CDR3, as DNA: TGCGCCAGCAGCCAACAGGGGAGCGATGGCTACACCTTC. This gives the protein CASSQQGSDGYTF. The genes are TRBV4-3 and TRBJ1-2, with D possibly matching TRBD1 (6 bases). In germline, CDR1 is LGHNA, CDR2 YSLEER. V shed 2 bases and J shed 6 bases, with 10 bases lying between them. This CDR3 spans 13 amino acids.

Notes on this clone: This sample includes further DNA sequences coding for the same CDR3. V usage is TRBV19 and J usage is TRBJ2-2; 8 positions match TRBD2. CDR1 LNHDA and CDR2 SQIVND come from the germline V gene (reference sequence). This CDR3 region has 15 residues. V trimming: 3 bases; J trimming: 2 bases; junction bases outside the gene matches: 2. CDR3 loop: CASSMLAGNTGELFF. The CDR3 DNA is TGTGCCAGTAGTATGCTAGCGGGTAACACCGGGGAGCTGTTTTTT.

The chain couples TRBV5-6 to TRBJ1-1; no reliable D call. The length of the CDR3 is 15 residues. Germline CDR1 is SGHDT and CDR2 is YYEEEE. Trimming pared 4 bases from V and 4 bases from J, leaving 17 bases between. CDR3 bases: TGTGCCAGCAGCGAGAGTTTGGGTGAGGGCACTGAAGCTTTCTTT. It is translated as CASSESLGEGTEAFF. The complete variable domain, with remaining parts taken from reference TRBV5-6 and TRBJ1-1, reads DAGVTQSPTHLIKTRGQQVTLRCSPKSGHDTVSWYQQALGQGPQFIFQYYEEEERQRGNFPDRFSGHQFPNYSSELNVNALLLGDSALYLCASSESLGEGTEAFFGQGTRLTVV.

The chain is built from TRBV5-1 and TRBJ2-5; no clear D gene. The ends were cut back, 4 bases at V and 7 bases at J, with 26 bases in the middle. The germline V gene encodes CDR1 SGHRS and CDR2 YFSETQ. The CDR3 runs 17 residues. This chain's CDR3 is CASSPVGISQLRGTQYF. For the CDR3, the DNA is TGCGCCAGCAGCCCTGTAGGAATCAGTCAGCTCCGTGGGACCCAGTACTTC.

The chain uses TRBV27 and TRBJ1-3; D not certain. The germline V gene encodes CDR1 MNHEY and CDR2 SMNVEV (reference sequence). Trimming left V 6 bases short and J 0 bases short, with 12 bases between. The CDR3 has 15 amino acids. CDR3 protein: CASRPTQVSGNTIYF. The CDR3 DNA reads as TGTGCCAGCAGACCAACTCAGGTCTCTGGAAACACCATATATTTT.

CDR3: CASSQALAPTLYNEQFF. The CDR3 DNA follows: TGCGCCAGCAGCCAAGCCCTAGCGCCAACCCTCTACAATGAGCAGTTCTTC. The chain has TRBV4-3 and TRBJ2-1; a possible D gene is TRBD2 (6 bases). The V gene's germline CDR1 is LGHNA and CDR2 YSLEER. V was cut by 1 base and J by 3 bases, with 16 bases left in between. There are 17 residues in the CDR3.

The chain joins TRBV27 to TRBJ2-3; no clear D. This CDR3 is built from 15 residues. Germline V gene data show CDR1 as MNHEY and CDR2 as SMNVEV (reference sequence). V gave up 2 bases and J gave up 2 bases, with 11 bases separating them. For the CDR3, the DNA is TGTGCCAGCAGTTTACGGGCACCATACACAGATACGCAGTATTTT. Its translation is CASSLRAPYTDTQYF.

DNA of the CDR3: TGTGCCAGCAGTCCCATCTCAACGGACCCGAACTATGGCTACACCTTC. The encoded protein is CASSPISTDPNYGYTF. This chain links TRBV28 with TRBJ1-2; D call uncertain. The CDR3 is 16 residues long. V was pared by 5 bases and J by 2 bases, with 18 bases between. Germline V gene lookup returns CDR1 MDHEN and CDR2 SYDVKM.

The chain is built from TRBV27 and TRBJ1-3; D unclear. This CDR3 is 13 amino acids long. Between the trimmed V and J ends, which lost 6 bases and 0 bases, there was a span of 6 bases. CDR1 is MNHEY, CDR2 SMNVEV, per germline (reference sequence). This chain's CDR3 is CASRAFSGNTIYF. CDR3 coding DNA: TGTGCCAGCAGGGCCTTCTCTGGAAACACCATATATTTT.

The chain joins TRBV5-6 to TRBJ1-2; D call uncertain. Per germline, CDR1 SGHDT and CDR2 YYEEEE. The CDR3 runs to 16 residues. With 0 bases removed from V and 0 bases from J, the gap between germline ends came to 12 bases. CDR3 sequence reads: CASSLATELANYGYTF. The CDR3 region has the DNA TGTGCCAGCAGCTTGGCTACAGAGCTAGCTAACTATGGCTACACCTTC.

The chain uses TRBV5-6 and TRBJ1-1; the D gene is possibly TRBD1 (6 bases). The CDR3 is 14 amino acids. Trimming removed 3 bases from V and 1 base from J, with 10 bases in between. Germline V gives CDR1 SGHDT, CDR2 YYEEEE. The CDR3 sequence: CASSSVTGNTEAFF. The DNA of the CDR3 is TGTGCCAGCAGCTCCGTGACAGGGAACACTGAAGCTTTCTTT.

The chain couples TRBV5-1 to TRBJ1-2; 9 bases align to TRBD1. J lost 11 bases, V lost 4 bases, and 6 bases had no gene match. Germline-derived CDR1 and CDR2 are SGHRS and YFSETQ. The CDR3 has 12 residues. CDR3 protein: CASSRTGEFYTF. CDR3 DNA sequence: TGCGCCAGCAGCCGGACAGGGGAATTTTACACCTTC.

This chain uses TRBV5-6 with TRBJ2-3, with TRBD2 matching over 7 bases. The trim removed 4 bases at V and 0 bases at J, leaving 11 bases unmatched. The CDR3 totals 17 residues. Per germline, CDR1 SGHDT and CDR2 YYEEEE. The CDR3 spells CASSPGGWASSTDTQYF. The CDR3 DNA reads as TGTGCCAGCAGCCCCGGGGGGTGGGCGAGTAGCACAGATACGCAGTATTTT.

The chain employs TRBV27 and TRBJ2-7, with 7 nucleotides matching TRBD1. CDR1 is MNHEY and CDR2 is SMNVEV in the germline V gene (reference sequence). With V trimmed by 5 bases and J by 0 bases, 10 bases remained unmatched. The CDR3 runs 16 residues. For the CDR3, the DNA is TGTGCCAGCAGTGGCCGCCGAGGGACAGACTCCTACGAGCAGTACTTC. Its protein product is CASSGRRGTDSYEQYF.

This chain links TRBV7-9 with TRBJ2-2; D unclear. V shed 5 bases and J shed 6 bases, with 13 bases lying between them. Germline assignment: CDR1 SEHNR and CDR2 FQNEAQ (reference sequence). This CDR3 has 14 residues. CDR3 DNA sequence: TGTGCCAGCAGCCCGCCCCTTGCATCCGGGGAGCTGTTTTTT. Translated: CASSPPLASGELFF. Full variable domain (rest looked up from reference TRBV7-9 and TRBJ2-2): DTGVSQNPRHKITKRGQNVTFRCDPISEHNRLYWYRQTLGQGPEFLTYFQNEAQLEKSRLLSDRFSAERPKGSFSTLEIQRTEQGDSAMYLCASSPPLASGELFFGEGSRLTVL.

The chain links TRBV6-5 to TRBJ2-7, with D perhaps matching TRBD2 (6 bases). The CDR3 has 12 residues. V was clipped by 6 bases and J by 4 bases, with 10 bases between them. In germline, CDR1 is MNHEY, CDR2 SVGAGI. The CDR3 DNA follows: TGTGCCAGCAGCTCGACTAGTTACGAGCAGTACTTC. Protein: CASSSTSYEQYF.

This clone was detected only once. The chain has TRBV6-5 and TRBJ2-2, with D unresolved. Trimming removed 2 bases from V and 3 bases from J, with 7 bases in between. CDR1 and CDR2 from the germline V gene are MNHEY and SVGAGI. The CDR3 runs 14 residues. CDR3 protein: CASSYKGYTGELFF. The CDR3 DNA reads as TGTGCCAGCAGTTACAAAGGGTACACCGGGGAGCTGTTTTTT.